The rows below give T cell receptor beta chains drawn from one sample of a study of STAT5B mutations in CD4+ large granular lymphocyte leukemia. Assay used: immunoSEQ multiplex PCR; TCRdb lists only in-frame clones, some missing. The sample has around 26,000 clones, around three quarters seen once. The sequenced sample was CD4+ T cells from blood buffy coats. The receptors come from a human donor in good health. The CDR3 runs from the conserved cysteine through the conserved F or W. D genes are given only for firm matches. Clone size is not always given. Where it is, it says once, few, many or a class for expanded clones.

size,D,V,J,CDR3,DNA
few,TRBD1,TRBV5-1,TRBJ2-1,CASSLDRGSYNEQFF,TGCGCCAGCAGCTTGGACAGGGGATCCTACAATGAGCAGTTCTTC
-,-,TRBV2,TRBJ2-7,CASSGDAYEQYF,TGTGCCAGCAGCGGGGACGCCTACGAGCAGTACTTC
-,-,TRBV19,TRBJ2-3,CASSMSVVGDTQYF,TGTGCCAGTAGTATGTCCGTAGTGGGGGATACGCAGTATTTT
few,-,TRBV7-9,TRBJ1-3,CASSQDRHSGNTIYF,TGTGCCAGCAGCCAAGACAGGCACTCTGGAAACACCATATATTTT
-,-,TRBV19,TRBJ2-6,CASSIDWTAANVLTF,TGTGCCAGTAGTATAGATTGGACTGCGGCCAACGTCCTGACTTTC
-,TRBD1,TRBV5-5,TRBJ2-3,CASSWTGTDTQYF,TGTGCCAGCAGCTGGACAGGGACAGATACGCAGTATTTT
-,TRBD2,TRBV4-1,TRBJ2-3,CASSRPPGGGGPSTDTQYF,TGCGCCAGCAGCCGCCCACCCGGTGGCGGGGGGCCCAGCACAGATACGCAGTATTTT
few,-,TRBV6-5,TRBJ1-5,CASRARGNQPQHF,TGTGCCAGCAGGGCACGGGGCAATCAGCCCCAGCATTTT
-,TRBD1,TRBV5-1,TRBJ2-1,CASSPGQGTYNEQFF,TGCGCCAGCAGCCCGGGACAGGGAACCTACAATGAGCAGTTCTTC
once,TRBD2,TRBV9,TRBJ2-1,CASRPTSGGAEYNEQFF,TGTGCCAGCAGGCCCACTAGCGGGGGGGCCGAGTACAATGAGCAGTTCTTC
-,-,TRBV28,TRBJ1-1,CASSFLSQGFNTEAFF,TGTGCCAGCAGTTTTTTATCACAGGGATTTAACACTGAAGCTTTCTTT
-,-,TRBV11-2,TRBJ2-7,CASSRAEGAYEQYF,TGTGCCAGCAGCAGGGCAGAAGGGGCCTACGAGCAGTACTTC
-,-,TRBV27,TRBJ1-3,CASRSSSGNTIYF,TGTGCCAGCAGGAGTAGCTCTGGAAACACCATATATTTT
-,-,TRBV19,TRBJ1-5,CASSLPGRTSAPHF,TGTGCCAGTAGTCTCCCCGGACGGACATCAGCCCCGCATTTT
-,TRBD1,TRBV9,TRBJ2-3,CASSREPTGNTDTQYF,TGTGCCAGCAGCAGAGAACCGACAGGGAACACAGATACGCAGTATTTT
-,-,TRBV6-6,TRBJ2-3,CASSPLNTQYF,TGTGCCAGCAGTCCTCTCAATACGCAGTATTTT
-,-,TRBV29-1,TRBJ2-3,CSVEGEGHTQYF,TGCAGCGTTGAAGGTGAAGGCCATACGCAGTATTTT
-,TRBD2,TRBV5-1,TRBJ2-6,CASSPWTSGRARGANVLTF,TGCGCCAGCAGCCCATGGACTAGCGGGAGGGCAAGGGGGGCCAACGTCCTGACTTTC
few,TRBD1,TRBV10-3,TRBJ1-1,CAIMSGTGEAFF,TGTGCCATCATGTCCGGGACAGGTGAAGCTTTCTTT
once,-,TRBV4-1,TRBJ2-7,CASSPPGTNRGSHF,TGCGCCAGCAGCCCTCCGGGGACAAATAGGGGATCGCACTTC
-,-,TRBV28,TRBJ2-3,CASSLPGPSTDTQYF,TGTGCCAGCAGTTTACCTGGACCAAGCACAGATACGCAGTATTTT
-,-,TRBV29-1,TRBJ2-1,CSAGFDEQFF,TGCAGCGCCGGTTTCGATGAGCAGTTCTTC
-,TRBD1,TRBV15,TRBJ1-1,CATSRDQGEAFF,TGTGCCACCAGCAGAGATCAGGGGGAGGCTTTCTTT
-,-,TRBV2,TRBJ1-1,CASSPWASTEAFF,TGTGCCAGCAGCCCTTGGGCCAGCACTGAAGCTTTCTTT
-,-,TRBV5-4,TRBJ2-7,CASSFTGGIYEQYF,TGTGCCAGCAGCTTTACGGGGGGCATATACGAGCAGTACTTC
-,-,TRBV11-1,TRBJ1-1,CASSLGGEFEAFF,TGTGCCAGCAGCTTAGGCGGCGAGTTTGAAGCTTTCTTT
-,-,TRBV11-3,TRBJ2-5,CASSENTQETQYF,TGTGCCAGCAGCGAGAACACCCAAGAGACCCAGTACTTC
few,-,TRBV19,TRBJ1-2,CASSSPQRQKLHYGYTF,TGTGCCAGTAGTAGCCCCCAACGGCAGAAGCTTCACTATGGCTACACCTTC
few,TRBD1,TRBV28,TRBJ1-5,CASSPRTGGGQPQHF,TGTGCCAGCAGTCCGAGGACAGGGGGCGGTCAGCCCCAGCATTTT
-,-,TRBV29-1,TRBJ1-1,CSVVSQIEAFF,TGCAGCGTTGTCTCCCAGATTGAAGCTTTCTTT
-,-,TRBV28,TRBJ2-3,CASSLSWGGGPDTQYF,TGTGCCAGCAGTTTAAGTTGGGGAGGAGGTCCAGATACGCAGTATTTT
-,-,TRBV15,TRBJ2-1,CATSRGGDSGVYEQFF,TGTGCCACCAGCAGAGGAGGGGACAGCGGGGTCTATGAGCAGTTCTTC
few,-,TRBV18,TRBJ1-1,CASSQGGHTEAFF,TGTGCCAGCTCACAGGGTGGGCACACTGAAGCTTTCTTT
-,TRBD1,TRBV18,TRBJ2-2,CASSLDRAGELFF,TGTGCCAGCTCACTCGACAGGGCCGGGGAGCTGTTTTTT
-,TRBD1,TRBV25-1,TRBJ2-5,CASSGRDSQYF,TGTGCCAGCAGTGGCCGGGACAGCCAGTACTTC
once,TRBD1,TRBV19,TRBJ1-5,CASIPGQGAYQPQHF,TGTGCCAGCATACCAGGACAGGGGGCTTATCAGCCCCAGCATTTT
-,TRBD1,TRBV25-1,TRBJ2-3,CASTDRVSTDTQYF,TGTGCCAGCACGGACAGGGTGAGCACAGATACGCAGTATTTT
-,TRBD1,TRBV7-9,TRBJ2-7,CASSAPGQGKYEQYF,TGTGCCAGCAGCGCTCCGGGACAGGGGAAATACGAGCAGTACTTC
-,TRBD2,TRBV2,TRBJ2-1,CASRVAGSSSYNEQFF,TGTGCCAGCAGGGTAGCGGGATCTAGCTCCTACAATGAGCAGTTCTTC
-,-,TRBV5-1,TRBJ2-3,CASTEWDSTTDTQYF,TGCGCCAGCACAGAGTGGGACTCAACCACAGATACGCAGTATTTT
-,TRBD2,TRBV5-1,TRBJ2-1,CASSLGLAGLSSYNEQFF,TGCGCCAGCAGCTTGGGACTAGCGGGCCTGAGCTCCTACAATGAGCAGTTCTTC